The 2 T cell receptor beta chains below were found in one sample sequenced in a study of CD8+ T cells in alopecia areata. RNA was isolated and reverse transcribed to cDNA, the sequencing template. The method was immunoSEQ multiplex PCR; TCRdb's version includes in-frame clones alone and lacks a portion of them. The data contain 120,000 to 150,000 clones, more than 45% of them singletons. The sample consisted of CD4+ T cells sorted from blood. All receptors derive from a human donor with alopecia areata.

The rearrangement links TRBV11-2 to TRBJ2-1; D is unclear. Looked up from germline, CDR1 is SGHAT and CDR2 is FQNNGV. This CDR3 contains 14 residues. Deletions cut 3 bases from V and 0 bases from J, with 6 bases between. The CDR3 sequence: CASSFEISYNEQFF. In DNA, the CDR3 is TGTGCCAGCAGCTTCGAGATCTCCTACAATGAGCAGTTCTTC.

The chain combines TRBV29-1 with TRBJ2-1, with D possibly TRBD2 on 5 matching bases. V was clipped by 2 bases and J by 0 bases, with 8 bases between them. The CDR3 is 14 residues long. The germline V gene encodes CDR1 SQVTM and CDR2 ANQGSEA. The CDR3 DNA follows: TGCAGCGTTGAATTCGGGGACTCCTACAATGAGCAGTTCTTC. This gives the protein CSVEFGDSYNEQFF.